The TCR beta chain under discussion was sequenced for a study of metastatic and nonmetastatic thyroid tumors. From germline, CDR1 is SGHTA and CDR2 FQGTGA. CDR3 length: 13 amino acids. The V and J ends lost 2 bases and 12 bases, in that order; junction bases with no gene match: 8. Thyroid surgery took place with no prior treatment in any patient. From the PCR reads, TCRdb re-called clones with MiXCR. The sample has just under 8,000 clones; 20% to 30% are singletons. By share of the sample, this clone is medium-sized. The TCR sequence derives from a female donor with papillary thyroid cancer or a benign thyroid nodule (not recorded which). Some clones in this sample may be carry-over from other donors' samples. The chain joins TRBV7-3 to TRBJ2-7, with 9 bases lining up with TRBD2. Input material: adjacent normal tissue. CDR3 region: CASSLRLADKMYF. In nucleotides, the CDR3 is TGTGCCAGCAGCTTACGACTAGCGGACAAAATGTACTTC.